This TCR beta chain was sequenced in a study of blood T cell repertoires in COVID-19. Sequencing was performed with immunoSEQ multiplex PCR; in TCRdb, only in-frame clones are kept and a portion is missing. Of about 160,000 clones listed, about four fifths are singletons. This CDR3 is 17 amino acids long. V lost 5 bases to trimming and J lost 11 bases, with 28 bases between them. CDR1 and CDR2 from the germline V gene are SGHTA and FQGNSA. The gene calls are TRBV7-2 and TRBJ1-3; possibly TRBD1 for D (5 bases). Specimen: peripheral blood. The sequence derives from a human donor with acute or convalescent COVID-19. The donor label of this sample is uncertain. CDR3 in amino acids: CASSRTSGQLRKGSIYF. The CDR3 nucleotides are TGTGCCAGCAGCCGCACTTCCGGACAACTGAGGAAAGGTTCCATATATTTT.